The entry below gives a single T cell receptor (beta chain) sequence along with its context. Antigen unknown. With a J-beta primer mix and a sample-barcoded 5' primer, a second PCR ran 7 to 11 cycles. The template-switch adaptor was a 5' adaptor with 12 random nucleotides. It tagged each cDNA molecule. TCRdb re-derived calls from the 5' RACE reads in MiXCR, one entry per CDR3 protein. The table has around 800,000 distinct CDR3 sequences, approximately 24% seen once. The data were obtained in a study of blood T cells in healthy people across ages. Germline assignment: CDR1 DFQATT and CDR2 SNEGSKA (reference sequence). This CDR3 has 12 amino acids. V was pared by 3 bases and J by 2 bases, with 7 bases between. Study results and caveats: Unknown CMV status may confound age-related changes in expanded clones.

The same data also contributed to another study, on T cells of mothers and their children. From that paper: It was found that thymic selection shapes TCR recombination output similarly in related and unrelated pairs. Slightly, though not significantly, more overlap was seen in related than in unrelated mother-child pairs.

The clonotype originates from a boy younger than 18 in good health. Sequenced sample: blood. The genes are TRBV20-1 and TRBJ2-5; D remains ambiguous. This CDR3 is CSASSRQETQYF. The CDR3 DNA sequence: TGCAGTGCTAGTTCCCGGCAAGAGACCCAGTACTTC.